This T cell receptor beta chain was profiled in a study of early T cells in non-severe SARS-CoV-2 infection. Across the study: Bulk RNA taken from unsorted whole blood was sequenced, leaving chains unpaired. Findings and limits, study-wide: A preference for anti-spike CD8 responses marked VDJdb matching, which missed private and CD4 specificities.

The CDR3 has 14 residues. V gave up 4 bases and J gave up 8 bases, with 18 bases separating them. Germline loops: CDR1 SGHDT, CDR2 YYEEEE. Researchers tagged individual cDNA molecules with unique molecular identifiers. TCRdb processed the 5' RACE reads anew with MiXCR; each CDR3 protein has one entry. The data hold about 52,000 distinct CDR3 sequences, with 6.2% observed a single time. This clonotype was recorded at least ten times. Its specificity is not known. The sample taken for sequencing was whole blood. The chain joins TRBV5-6 to TRBJ1-2; the D is unclear. This sequence originates from an adult who was a healthcare worker with PCR-confirmed SARS-CoV-2 infection or an uninfected control (not recorded which). CDR3 in DNA: TGTGCCAGCAGCCTAAATTACAAGACTGAGGGCTACACCTTC. This encodes CASSLNYKTEGYTF.